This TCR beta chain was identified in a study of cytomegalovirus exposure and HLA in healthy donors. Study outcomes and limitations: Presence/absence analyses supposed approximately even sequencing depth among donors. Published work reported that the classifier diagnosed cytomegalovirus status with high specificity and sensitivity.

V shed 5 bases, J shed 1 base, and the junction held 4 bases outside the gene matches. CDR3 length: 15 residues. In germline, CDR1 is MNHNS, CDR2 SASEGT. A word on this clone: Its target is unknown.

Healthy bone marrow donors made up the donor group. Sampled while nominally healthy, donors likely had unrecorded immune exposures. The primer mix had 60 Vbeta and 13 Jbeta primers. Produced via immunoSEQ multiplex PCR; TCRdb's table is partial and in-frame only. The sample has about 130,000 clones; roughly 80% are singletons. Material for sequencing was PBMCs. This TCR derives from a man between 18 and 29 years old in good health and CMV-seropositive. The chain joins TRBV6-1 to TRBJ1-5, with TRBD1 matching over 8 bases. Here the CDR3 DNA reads TGTGCCAGCAGTTCAGGGGGCGGGAGCAATCAGCCCCAGCATTTT. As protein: CASSSGGGSNQPQHF.